Below, one T cell receptor beta chain is given with its context. Profiling relied on immunoSEQ multiplex PCR, and the TCRdb table lists in-frame clones only, not all of them. This repertoire shows 70,000 or so clones, 88% found once; its top ten account for around 4.6%. CDR3 size: 14 residues. Germline V lookup: CDR1 MRHNA, CDR2 SNTAGT. V was cut by 2 bases and J by 3 bases, with 8 bases left in between. The sample originates from a study of technical replicates of blood from a handful of donors. Source material: PBMCs. This receptor was obtained from a human donor in good health. Some clones in this sample may be carry-over from other donors' samples. The chain recombines TRBV6-4 with TRBJ1-5; D not certain. CDR3 DNA sequence: TGTGCCAGCAGTGACGAGGGATTCAATCAGCCCCAGCATTTT. It encodes CASSDEGFNQPQHF.